Below, one T cell receptor (beta chain) is given with its context. This clone was detected only once. It has no known antigen specificity. Per-base quality was not reported, and no clone a single base away is much larger than it. Taken from the germline V gene, the CDR1 and CDR2 loops are SGHAT and FQNNGV. V loses 5 bases of germline sequence and J loses 0 bases, and the interval between the two ends is 16 bases. Measured from the cysteine to the phenylalanine, the CDR3 is 17 residues long. The retained sequence is limited to the CDR3, 51 bases, with the frame set at the first base. A MiSeq instrument was used for deep resolution sequencing, which targeted depths ranging from 1 in 1 million up to 1 in 200,000 T cells, with coverage averaging 10x for each clonotype. TCR beta libraries were generated with the immunoSEQ hsTCRB Kit. The paper's processing steps were these. The data were analyzed with ImmunoSEQ Analyzer and ImmunoSEQ Data Assistant, and V, D and J gene assignments followed IMGT definitions. Clonality was computed as one minus normalized Shannon entropy of productive rearrangement frequencies, ranging from 0 to 1. Only overrepresented clonotypes making up at least 0.05% of each patient's repertoire were included in the public clonotype analysis. About a dozen age-matched healthy donor repertoires from immuneACCESS served as clonality controls. Entries here come from immuneACCESS through TCRdb and include only in-frame sequences with V and J called. Some clones fail to appear in such tables; in the studies checked, an unresolved V gene covers under half of the shortfall, and the cause of the remainder is unknown. The V and J calls and clone size were taken over from that table, and D and trimming were inferred from the DNA. This sample gives about 270,000 clones in total; 65% to 85% of them show up just once. Together, the top ten hold about 5.3% of the sample.

The meaning of the sample's time point label: progressive disease on ibrutinib. For TCR beta library preparation, roughly 2 micrograms of genomic DNA were isolated from cryopreserved PBMCs. Longitudinal blood samples from CLL patients on ibrutinib monotherapy were analyzed using high-throughput TCR beta sequencing. The patients were enrolled in a single-center, open-label phase 2 trial of ibrutinib monotherapy. These data are taken from a study of cytotoxic CD8 clonotypes in ibrutinib-treated CLL (dated by TCRdb to 2020 to 2022). About the investigation overall: The cohort included roughly 15 treatment-naive and fewer than 12 relapsed/refractory patients; around 17 were IGHV unmutated. Responses were partial in roughly 24 patients and complete in 2; after median approximately 69 months follow-up, around 14 stayed in remission and about twelve progressed. Response samples were taken after a median of about a year on treatment, ranging from 6 to 36 months. On average, each sample had some 250,000 productive templates and 96,000 or so productive rearrangements. Of the approximately 90 people in the trial, 25 to 30 had longitudinal samples available. Cryopreserved peripheral blood mononuclear cells were obtained prior to treatment, at the time of response, and at either disease progression or sustained remission. Every remission and progressive disease sample was obtained while ibrutinib was still being received by the patients. The study at large found these results: Lymph node repertoires were not examined, and the timing of sampling was not matched between patients in sustained remission and those whose disease progressed. Baseline clonality was found to be higher than that of age-matched healthy donors and was strongly correlated with circulating CD8+ T-cell counts. At ibrutinib response clonality went up, during sustained remission it held steady, and at progression it dropped back toward baseline. Public clonotypes were found to be uncommon and were observed to contract or remain stable during treatment; the increase in clonality was shown to reflect expansion of private clonotypes at ibrutinib response.

This TCR derives from a human donor with chronic lymphocytic leukemia. Sample: PBMCs, taken at disease progression, from a patient treated with ibrutinib. The chain was built from TRBV11-2 and TRBJ2-2; a tentative D call is TRBD2 (7 bases match). The bases read TGTGCCAGCAGCCCGTGGGCGGGGGCATCGAACACCGGGGAGCTGTTTTTT. This gives the protein CASSPWAGASNTGELFF.